The next 29 T cell receptor beta chains were all read from a single sample in a study of type 1 and type 2 diabetes patients. PCR was run on genomic DNA. A primer set of 30 forward and 13 reverse primers amplified the CDR3. TCRdb reprocessed the multiplex PCR reads via MiXCR and lists one record per CDR3 protein. Of fewer than 350,000 distinct CDR3 sequences listed, 40% to 50% are singletons. Sequenced input: peripheral blood mononuclear cells (PBMCs). These receptors were obtained from a man aged 18 to 30 with type 2 diabetes.

The chain has TRBV19 and TRBJ1-1; D unclear. Germline V gene data show CDR1 as LNHDA and CDR2 as SQIVND (reference sequence). This CDR3 has 14 amino acids. Between the trimmed V and J ends, which lost 4 bases and 0 bases, there was a span of 9 bases. The CDR3 region has the DNA TGTGCCAGTAGTAAGGTTCACATGAACACTGAAGCTTTCTTT. Amino acids: CASSKVHMNTEAFF.

The genes are TRBV5-5 and TRBJ2-5; 9 positions match TRBD2. This CDR3 has 15 amino acids. In germline, CDR1 is SGHKS, CDR2 YYEKEE (reference sequence). V was clipped by 2 bases and J by 5 bases; unmatched bases: 7. The CDR3 nucleotides read TGTGCCAGCAGCTTAGGTAGCGGGAGAGGCGAGACCCAGTACTTC. Protein sequence: CASSLGSGRGETQYF.

Points on this clonotype: Germline and junction disagree at one end, which may indicate a read error. The chain links TRBV6-5 to TRBJ1-1, with D hard to call. Germline V gene lookup returns CDR1 MNHEY and CDR2 SVGAGI. The CDR3 consists of 13 residues. CDR3 region: CASSYRENTEALF. The CDR3 nucleotides are TGTGCCAGCAGTTACCGGGAGAACACTGAAGCTCTCTTT.

The genes are TRBV19 and TRBJ2-7, with 7 bases that match TRBD1. This CDR3 has 13 residues. Per the germline V gene, CDR1 is LNHDA and CDR2 is SQIVND (reference sequence). V shed 6 bases and J 4 bases; nucleotides not matched to a gene: 6. CDR3 protein: CASSREQGYEQYF. The CDR3 DNA is TGTGCCAGTAGCCGGGAACAGGGGTACGAGCAGTACTTC.

The table lists this clonotype with a few counts. The chain uses TRBV12-5 and TRBJ2-7; 9 bases match TRBD1. After removal of 3 bases from V and 1 base from J, the junction contained 1 base not matched to a gene. Looked up from germline, CDR1 is LGHNT and CDR2 is FRNRAP. The length of the CDR3 is 14 residues. As DNA, the CDR3 is TGTGCTAGTGGTTTTGGGACAGGGTCCTACGAGCAGTACTTC. This encodes CASGFGTGSYEQYF.

This clonotype was seen only once. The CDR3 DNA reads as TGTGCCACCAGTCCCGGTAGGAGGGCAGGCAAACAAGAGACCCAGTACTTC. As protein: CATSPGRRAGKQETQYF. The rearrangement links TRBV24-1 to TRBJ2-5, with D possibly TRBD2 on 6 matching bases. CDR3 size: 17 residues. Germline lookup yields CDR1 KGHDR and CDR2 SFDVKD. With 6 bases removed from V and 2 bases from J, the gap between germline ends came to 21 bases.

This clonotype was detected only a few times. The chain couples TRBV4-1 to TRBJ2-7, with TRBD2 as a possible D gene (6 bases). V was trimmed by 1 base and J by 2 bases, leaving 18 bases between them. This CDR3 contains 17 residues. Germline V gives CDR1 MGHRA, CDR2 YSYEKL. The CDR3 region has the DNA TGCGCCAGCAGCCAAGTTCCGGGCGGGGACGCTCCCTACGAGCAGTACTTC. This sequence encodes CASSQVPGGDAPYEQYF.

This chain connects TRBV27 to TRBJ2-1; 7 nucleotides match TRBD2. CDR3 size: 11 residues. Germline V gene lookup returns CDR1 MNHEY and CDR2 SMNVEV (reference sequence). Losses at the gene ends were 5 bases for V and 8 bases for J; bases not matched to a gene: 0. The CDR3 here is CASSTSDEQFF. CDR3 DNA sequence: TGTGCCAGCAGTACTAGCGATGAGCAGTTCTTC.

The gene calls are TRBV7-6 and TRBJ2-3; possibly TRBD1 for D (6 bases). This CDR3 is built from 15 residues. The germline V gene has CDR1 SGHVS and CDR2 FNYEAQ. Trimming left V 2 bases short and J 5 bases short, with 14 bases between. The CDR3 nucleotides read TGTGCCAGCAGCTTACGAACAGGGTATCAAGATACGCAGTATTTT. This encodes CASSLRTGYQDTQYF.

Many counts were recorded for this clonotype. The chain combines TRBV10-2 with TRBJ2-7; D unclear. With 7 bases removed from V and 3 bases from J, the gap between germline ends came to 4 bases. The germline V gene has CDR1 WSHSY and CDR2 SAAADI. This CDR3 contains 10 residues. As DNA, the CDR3 is TGCGCCAGCACGGACTACGAGCAGTACTTC. This gives the protein CASTDYEQYF.

This clonotype came up a few times. V and J are TRBV5-1 and TRBJ2-2, with D unresolved. Trimming took 4 bases from V and 6 from J, leaving 10 bases between them. Germline CDR1 reads SGHRS; CDR2 reads YFSETQ. This CDR3 has 13 residues. DNA for the CDR3: TGCGCCAGCAGCCCAATCCAGCCCGGGGAGCTGTTTTTT. Amino acid sequence: CASSPIQPGELFF.

The chain joins TRBV19 to TRBJ1-5; D is possibly TRBD1 (5 bases). V lost 5 bases to trimming and J lost 7 bases, with 9 bases between them. Germline CDR1 and CDR2: LNHDA and SQIVND (reference sequence). The CDR3 runs 12 residues. CDR3 DNA sequence: TGTGCCAGTAGTCCAGGGTGGCAGCCCCAGCATTTT. Translated: CASSPGWQPQHF.

The chain carries TRBV6-6 and TRBJ2-1, with 7 bases lining up with TRBD2. The junction had 7 bases not matched to a gene; V was cut back by 3 bases and J by 8 bases. The CDR3 is made up of 14 amino acids. Germline V CDR1 and CDR2: MNHNY, SVGAGI (reference sequence). CDR3 in amino acids: CASSYRTSIDEQFF. CDR3 bases: TGTGCCAGCAGTTATCGGACTAGTATCGATGAGCAGTTCTTC.

This clonotype appeared a few times. This rearrangement joins TRBV10-2 to TRBJ2-5, with D possibly TRBD2 on 5 matching bases. Germline assignment: CDR1 WSHSY and CDR2 SAAADI. V dropped 3 bases and J dropped 5 bases, with 13 bases sitting between them. The CDR3 extends over 14 amino acids. The CDR3 DNA sequence: TGCGCCAGCAGTGAATACCGGGGTCGGGAGACCCAGTACTTC. It encodes CASSEYRGRETQYF.

Concerning this clonotype: One end of the junction is discordant with germline, which a read error may explain. The V call is TRBV6-1, the J call TRBJ1-1; D might be TRBD1 (6 bases). The V gene's germline CDR1 is MNHNS and CDR2 SASEGT. The CDR3 loop spans 16 amino acids. CDR3 in amino acids: CAGSARGSGDWTEAFF. The CDR3 DNA sequence: TGTGCCGGCAGTGCCCGAGGGTCAGGGGATTGGACTGAAGCTTTCTTT.

This clonotype has more than one count but fewer than ten. The V and J genes are TRBV19 and TRBJ1-1; no clear D. Per germline, CDR1 LNHDA and CDR2 SQIVND (reference sequence). The CDR3 spans 13 residues. V gave up 5 bases and J gave up 0 bases, with 7 bases separating them. This CDR3 reads CASSGGMNTEAFF. The CDR3, as DNA: TGTGCCAGTAGTGGCGGAATGAACACTGAAGCTTTCTTT.

A note on this clonotype: This may arise from a read error, as a much more abundant clone is one base away. The chain is built from TRBV5-4 and TRBJ2-7, with 9 bases that match TRBD1. The J segment lost 5 bases and the V segment lost 5 bases, leaving 8 bases of the junction unmatched. Germline V CDR1 and CDR2: SGHNT, YYREEE (reference sequence). The length of the CDR3 is 14 residues. The DNA for the CDR3 is TGTGCCAGCAGTTACGGGACAGGGAGTAACGAGCAGTACTTC. This sequence encodes CASSYGTGSNEQYF.

The chain links TRBV4-2 to TRBJ1-6, with a weak D call TRBD1 (6 bases). Germline lookup yields CDR1 LGHNA and CDR2 YNFKEQ. This CDR3 is built from 18 residues. V lost 1 base and J lost 7, with 20 bases in between. CDR3 nucleotides: TGTGCCAGCAGCCAAGCTTCCAGCTTATCGGGGGCAAATTCACCCCTCCACTTT. Amino acids: CASSQASSLSGANSPLHF.

This sequence joins TRBV7-2 and TRBJ2-5, with D uncertain. Trimming left V 6 bases short and J 3 bases short, with 14 bases between. The germline V gene encodes CDR1 SGHTA and CDR2 FQGNSA. The length of the CDR3 is 14 residues. This chain's CDR3 is CASSPGQTKETQYF. Written as DNA, the CDR3 is TGTGCCAGCAGTCCCGGTCAGACCAAAGAGACCCAGTACTTC.

The table lists this clonotype with a few counts. The chain recombines TRBV4-2 with TRBJ1-1, with D unresolved. V was pared by 1 base and J by 9 bases, with 6 bases between. This CDR3 spans 11 amino acids. Germline CDR1 and CDR2: LGHNA and YNFKEQ. The CDR3 DNA reads TGTGCCAGCAGCCAAGGGGTCCAAGCTTTCTTT. Protein sequence: CASSQGVQAFF.

The chain is built from TRBV15 and TRBJ2-7, with 7 bases lining up with TRBD1. The CDR3 has 13 amino acids. J lost 6 bases, V lost 5 bases, and 7 bases had no gene match. Germline V lookup: CDR1 LNHNV, CDR2 YYDKDF (reference sequence). CDR3 sequence: CATSGTTGTEQYF. DNA for the CDR3: TGTGCCACCAGCGGAACGACAGGGACCGAGCAGTACTTC.

This clonotype was seen more than once but under ten times. The chain couples TRBV6-5 to TRBJ2-7, with D unclear. The V end was cut by 0 bases, the J end by 0 bases, with 6 bases between. The germline gives CDR1 MNHEY, CDR2 SVGAGI. The CDR3 runs to 14 residues. This CDR3 is CASSYSFPSYEQYF. CDR3 coding DNA: TGTGCCAGCAGTTACTCTTTCCCCTCCTACGAGCAGTACTTC.

This chain connects TRBV20-1 to TRBJ2-7, with 9 bases lining up with TRBD2. There are 16 residues in the CDR3. The germline CDR1 and CDR2 sequences are DFQATT and SNEGSKA (reference sequence). The V segment lost 4 bases and the J segment 3 bases; nucleotides outside the gene matches: 13. CDR3 nucleotide sequence: TGCAGTGCTAACAATGTAGCGGGAGAGGGCATCTACGAGCAGTACTTC. Translated, it gives CSANNVAGEGIYEQYF.

The chain uses TRBV24-1 and TRBJ2-3, with TRBD2 matching over 7 bases. From germline, CDR1 is KGHDR and CDR2 SFDVKD. V was pared by 2 bases and J by 0 bases, with 7 bases of the junction left unmatched. There are 17 residues in the CDR3. The CDR3 reads CATSDSTLAASTDTQYF. CDR3 DNA: TGTGCCACCAGTGATTCAACTCTAGCGGCTAGCACAGATACGCAGTATTTT.

J is TRBJ1-4 and V is TRBV12-3 or TRBV12-4; 10 bases are a match to TRBD1. J lost 6 bases, V lost 6 bases, and 10 bases had no gene match. The CDR3 runs 16 residues. This CDR3 reads CASSRRQGASYEKLFF. In DNA, the CDR3 is TGTGCCAGCAGCCGTCGACAGGGGGCGTCTTATGAAAAACTGTTTTTT.

This clonotype was seen a few times. This CDR3 reads CASEASRVDTQYF. CDR3 nucleotide sequence: TGCGCCAGCGAGGCGAGCAGGGTGGATACGCAGTATTTT. This chain connects TRBV10-2 to TRBJ2-3; a weak D match, TRBD1 (5 bases). In germline, CDR1 is WSHSY, CDR2 SAAADI. Trimming removed 8 bases at V and 6 bases at J, with 15 bases between. The CDR3 runs 13 residues.

J is TRBJ1-4 and V is TRBV15; D unclear. There are 14 residues in the CDR3. The germline V gene has CDR1 LNHNV and CDR2 YYDKDF (reference sequence). Trimming stripped 8 bases from V and 5 bases from J, with 15 bases between. CDR3 sequence (DNA): TGTGCCACCTCGGCATTTAGGCAGAATGAAAAACTGTTTTTT. Translated, it gives CATSAFRQNEKLFF.

This clonotype has more than one count but fewer than ten. This chain connects TRBV18 to TRBJ2-2, with D tentatively TRBD2 (5 bases). The germline V and J ends were trimmed by 8 bases and 8 bases, with 6 bases remaining between them. CDR3 length: 10 residues. Germline loops: CDR1 KGHSH, CDR2 LQKENI. The CDR3 here is CASGLGELFF. The CDR3 nucleotides are TGTGCCAGCGGACTTGGGGAGCTGTTTTTT.

This clonotype was seen more than once but under ten times. The DNA is left out, because the CDR3 cannot be placed on it with certainty; the CDR3 is given as TCRdb lists it. J is TRBJ2-5 and V is TRBV6-6; the table's D call TRBD2 went unverified against the DNA. Both ends counted, the CDR3 spans 14 residues. CDR1 is MNHNY and CDR2 is SVGAGI in the germline V gene (reference sequence). The CDR3 spells CASSSTSGGETQYF.